A single sample is the source of the 11 T cell receptor beta chains below, sequenced in a study of T cells in Graves' hyperthyroidism and ophthalmopathy. The source material, RNA transcripts, was used to amplify TCR beta CDR3 regions. HTBI primers were used for first-round RT-PCR of the TCR CDR3. TCRdb used MiXCR to reprocess the multiplex PCR reads, holding one entry per CDR3 protein. The table lists 550,000 to 600,000 distinct CDR3 sequences, about 45% of them singletons. The sequenced sample consisted of peripheral blood or thyroid tissue (not recorded which). The receptors derive from an adult woman with Graves' disease, either hyperthyroidism or ophthalmopathy (not recorded which).

The chain carries TRBV7-8 and TRBJ2-5; TRBD2 might be the D (6 bases). CDR3 length equals 13 residues. From germline, CDR1 is SGHVS and CDR2 FQNEAQ. Trimming pared 6 bases from V and 5 bases from J, leaving 13 bases between. The CDR3 DNA reads TGTGCCAGCAGACTAACTAGCCGGGAGACCCAGTACTTC. This gives the protein CASRLTSRETQYF. Full variable domain (outside the CDR3, taken from reference TRBV7-8 and TRBJ2-5): GAGVSQSPRYKVAKRGQDVALRCDPISGHVSLFWYQQALGQGPEFLTYFQNEAQLDKSGLPSDRFFAERPEGSVSTLKIQRTQQEDSAVYLCASRLTSRETQYFGPGTRLLVL.

The rearrangement links TRBV3-1 to TRBJ2-7; 10 bases agree with TRBD2. The junction had 6 bases not matched to a gene; V was cut back by 1 base and J by 3 bases. Germline values: CDR1 LGHDT, CDR2 YNNKEL (reference sequence). The length of the CDR3 is 16 residues. CDR3 sequence reads: CASSQGVAGGLYEQYF. DNA of the CDR3: TGTGCCAGCAGCCAAGGGGTAGCGGGAGGACTCTACGAGCAGTACTTC.

The chain combines TRBV29-1 with TRBJ2-7, with TRBD1 matching 8 bases. The CDR3 is 12 amino acids. Per the germline V gene, CDR1 is SQVTM and CDR2 is ANQGSEA. V was pared by 8 bases and J by 6 bases, with 9 bases of the junction left unmatched. CDR3 DNA sequence: TGCAGCCCTTATGACAGGGGATCCGAGCAGTACTTC. Translated, it gives CSPYDRGSEQYF.

This clonotype was counted many times. V usage is TRBV7-9 and J usage is TRBJ2-7; TRBD1 matches 11 bases. V lost 0 bases, J lost 3 bases, and 10 bases stayed unmatched. Germline V gene data show CDR1 as SEHNR and CDR2 as FQNEAQ (reference sequence). This CDR3 is 18 amino acids long. CDR3 loop: CASSLARTPGTGGYEQYF. The CDR3 nucleotides read TGTGCCAGCAGCTTAGCCAGGACCCCCGGGACAGGGGGCTACGAGCAGTACTTC.

This clonotype showed up many times. The V call is TRBV10-3, the J call TRBJ2-7; D gene unclear. V shed 8 bases and J shed 0 bases, with 5 bases lying between them. The CDR3 totals 11 residues. Germline lookup yields CDR1 ENHRY and CDR2 SYGVKD. CDR3 bases: TGTGCCATCGGGTACTCCTACGAGCAGTACTTC. Translated, it gives CAIGYSYEQYF.

Points on this clonotype: The CDR3 does not close with the conserved phenylalanine or tryptophan, likely indicating a read error. It is unclear where the CDR3 begins or ends on the DNA, so no DNA is shown, and the CDR3 is as TCRdb lists it. The chain combines TRBV7-2 with TRBJ1-3. Germline V gene sequence: CDR1 SGHTA, CDR2 FQGNSA. A total of 8 residues make up the CDR3, ends included. CDR3 sequence: CASSQSHL.

V is TRBV7-8 and J is TRBJ1-1; D remains ambiguous. The CDR3 has 13 amino acids. Trimming removed 5 bases from V and 13 bases from J, with 20 bases in between. CDR1 and CDR2 from the germline V gene are SGHVS and FQNEAQ. CDR3 coding DNA: TGTGCCAGCAGCACCGCCCGACATTCGAAAGTTTTCTTT. Its protein is CASSTARHSKVFF.

There are many counts of this clonotype. This chain joins TRBV7-9 and TRBJ2-5; D gene unclear. The V end was cut by 5 bases, the J end by 5 bases, with 9 bases between. Germline CDR1 reads SEHNR; CDR2 reads FQNEAQ (reference sequence). The CDR3 contains 12 residues. CDR3 sequence reads: CASSPFRETQYF. CDR3 bases: TGTGCCAGCAGCCCCTTTAGGGAGACCCAGTACTTC.

This clonotype was observed at least ten times. V and J are TRBV13 and TRBJ1-2; TRBD1 matches at 9 bases. Germline CDR1 and CDR2: PRHDT and FYEKMQ (reference sequence). This CDR3 has 14 residues. V was pared by 6 bases and J by 8 bases, with 10 bases of the junction left unmatched. CDR3: CASRLQGAPYGYTF. The CDR3, as DNA: TGTGCCAGCAGGCTACAGGGGGCCCCCTACGGCTACACCTTC.

The CDR3 is CASSVADTQYF. As DNA, the CDR3 is TGTGCCAGCAGCGTAGCAGATACGCAGTATTTT. This chain links TRBV9 with TRBJ2-3; D is unclear. This CDR3 comprises 11 residues. V was trimmed by 0 bases and J by 4 bases, leaving 0 bases between them. Germline CDR1 is SGDLS and CDR2 is YYNGEE. The variable domain in full, with the rest retrieved from reference TRBV9 and TRBJ2-3, is DSGVTQTPKHLITATGQRVTLRCSPRSGDLSVYWYQQSLDQGLQFLIQYYNGEERAKGNILERFSAQQFPDLHSELNLSSLELGDSALYFCASSVADTQYFGPGTRLTVL.

The table lists this clonotype with many counts. The chain links TRBV12-5 to TRBJ2-5, with 7 positions matching TRBD1. In germline, CDR1 is LGHNT, CDR2 FRNRAP. The CDR3 spans 14 residues. After removal of 4 bases from V and 7 bases from J, the junction contained 9 bases not matched to a gene. The CDR3 sequence: CASGSVGQLGTQYF. The CDR3 DNA reads as TGTGCTAGTGGTTCGGTGGGACAGCTGGGGACCCAGTACTTC.